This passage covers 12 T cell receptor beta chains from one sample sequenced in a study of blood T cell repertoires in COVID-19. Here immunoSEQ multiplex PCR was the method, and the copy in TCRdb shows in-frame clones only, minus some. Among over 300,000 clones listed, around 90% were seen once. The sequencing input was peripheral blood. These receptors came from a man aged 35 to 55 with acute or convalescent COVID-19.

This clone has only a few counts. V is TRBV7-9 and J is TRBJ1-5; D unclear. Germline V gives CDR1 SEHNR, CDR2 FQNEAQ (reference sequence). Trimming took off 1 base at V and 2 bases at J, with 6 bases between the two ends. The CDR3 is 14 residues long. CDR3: CASSLVGGNQPQHF. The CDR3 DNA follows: TGTGCCAGCAGCTTAGTCGGGGGCAATCAGCCCCAGCATTTT.

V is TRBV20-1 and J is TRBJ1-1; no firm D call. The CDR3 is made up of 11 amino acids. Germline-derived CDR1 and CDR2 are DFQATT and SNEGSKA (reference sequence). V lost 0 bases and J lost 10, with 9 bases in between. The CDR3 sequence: CSARDSLRAFF. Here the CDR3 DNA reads TGCAGTGCTAGAGATAGTTTACGAGCTTTCTTT.

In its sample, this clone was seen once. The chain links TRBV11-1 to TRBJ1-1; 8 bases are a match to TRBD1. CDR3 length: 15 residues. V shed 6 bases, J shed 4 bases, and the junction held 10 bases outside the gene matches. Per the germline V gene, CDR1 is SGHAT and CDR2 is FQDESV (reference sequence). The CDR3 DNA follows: TGTGCCAGCAGACTAGGACAGGGAAGGTCCACTGAAGCTTTCTTT. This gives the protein CASRLGQGRSTEAFF.

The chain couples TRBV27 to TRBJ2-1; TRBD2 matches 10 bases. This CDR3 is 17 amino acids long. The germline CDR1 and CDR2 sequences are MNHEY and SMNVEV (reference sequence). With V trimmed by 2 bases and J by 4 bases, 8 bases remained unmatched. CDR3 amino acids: CASSLRASGSLYNEQFF. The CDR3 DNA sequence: TGTGCCAGCAGTTTAAGGGCTAGCGGGAGCCTATACAATGAGCAGTTCTTC.

The CDR3 reads CSAQYLVSGELFF. The CDR3 nucleotides are TGCAGCGCACAATACCTAGTTTCCGGGGAGCTGTTTTTT. The V and J genes are TRBV29-1 and TRBJ2-2, with unresolved D. Germline V gene sequence: CDR1 SQVTM, CDR2 ANQGSEA. The CDR3 sequence is 13 residues long. Trimming removed 7 bases at V and 6 bases at J, with 15 bases between.

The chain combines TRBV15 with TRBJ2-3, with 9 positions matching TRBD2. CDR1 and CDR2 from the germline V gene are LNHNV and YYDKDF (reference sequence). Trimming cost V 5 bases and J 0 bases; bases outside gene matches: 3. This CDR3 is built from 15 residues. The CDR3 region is CATSAGLASTDTQYF. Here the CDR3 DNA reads TGTGCCACCAGCGCGGGACTAGCCAGCACAGATACGCAGTATTTT. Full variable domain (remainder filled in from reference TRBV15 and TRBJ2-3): DAMVIQNPRYQVTQFGKPVTLSCSQTLNHNVMYWYQQKSSQAPKLLFHYYDKDFNNEADTPDNFQSRRPNTSFCFLDIRSPGLGDTAMYLCATSAGLASTDTQYFGPGTRLTVL.

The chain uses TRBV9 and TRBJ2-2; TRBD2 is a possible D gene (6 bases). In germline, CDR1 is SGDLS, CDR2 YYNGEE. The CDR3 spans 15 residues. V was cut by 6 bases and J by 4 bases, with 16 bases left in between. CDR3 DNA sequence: TGTGCCAGCACCAACCACGGGGGTGGCACCGGGGAGCTGTTTTTT. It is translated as CASTNHGGGTGELFF.

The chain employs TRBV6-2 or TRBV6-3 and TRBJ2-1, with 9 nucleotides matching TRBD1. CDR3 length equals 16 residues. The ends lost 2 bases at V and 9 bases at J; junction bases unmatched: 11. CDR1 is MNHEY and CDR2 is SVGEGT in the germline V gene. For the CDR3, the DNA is TGTGCCAGCAGTTACACCCCGGGACAGGGATTCGGTGAGCAGTTCTTC. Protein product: CASSYTPGQGFGEQFF.

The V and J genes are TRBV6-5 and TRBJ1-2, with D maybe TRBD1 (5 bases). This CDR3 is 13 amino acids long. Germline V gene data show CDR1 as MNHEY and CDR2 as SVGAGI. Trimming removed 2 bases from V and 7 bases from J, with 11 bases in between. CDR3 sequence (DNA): TGTGCCAGCAGTTACCTGCCAGGGTCTGGCTACACCTTC. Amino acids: CASSYLPGSGYTF.

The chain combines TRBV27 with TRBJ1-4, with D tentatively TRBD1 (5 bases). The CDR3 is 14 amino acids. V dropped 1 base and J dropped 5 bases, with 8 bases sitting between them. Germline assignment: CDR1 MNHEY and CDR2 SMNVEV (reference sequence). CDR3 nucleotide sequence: TGTGCCAGCAGTTTATGGGGCAACAATGAAAAACTGTTTTTT. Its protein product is CASSLWGNNEKLFF. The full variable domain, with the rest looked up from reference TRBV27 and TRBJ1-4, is EAQVTQNPRYLITVTGKKLTVTCSQNMNHEYMSWYRQDPGLGLRQIYYSMNVEVTDKGDVPEGYKVSRKEKRNFPLILESPSPNQTSLYFCASSLWGNNEKLFFGSGTQLSVL.

The CDR3 loop is CASSQDEVSSYNSPLHF. In nucleotides, the CDR3 is TGTGCCAGCAGCCAAGATGAGGTGAGCTCCTATAATTCACCCCTCCACTTT. The V gene is TRBV4-2, the J gene TRBJ1-6; D is uncertain. This CDR3 contains 17 residues. Trimming took 0 bases from V and 0 from J, leaving 9 bases between them. Germline V gene sequence: CDR1 LGHNA, CDR2 YNFKEQ.

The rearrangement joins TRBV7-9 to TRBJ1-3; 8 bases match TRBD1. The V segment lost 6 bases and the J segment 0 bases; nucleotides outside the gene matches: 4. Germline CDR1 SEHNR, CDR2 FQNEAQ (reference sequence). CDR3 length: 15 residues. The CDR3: CASSHRGNSGNTIYF. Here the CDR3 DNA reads TGTGCCAGCAGTCACAGGGGGAACTCTGGAAACACCATATATTTT. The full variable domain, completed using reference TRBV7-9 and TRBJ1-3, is DTGVSQNPRHKITKRGQNVTFRCDPISEHNRLYWYRQTLGQGPEFLTYFQNEAQLEKSRLLSDRFSAERPKGSFSTLEIQRTEQGDSAMYLCASSHRGNSGNTIYFGEGSWLTVV.